This T cell receptor beta chain originates from a study of blood T cell repertoires in COVID-19. On the study more broadly: Specimens from acute and convalescent COVID-19 originated in the United States, Italy and Spain. PBMCs, B-cell-depleted T cells, or T cells were the source of the cDNA or gDNA that made up the material.

Per the authors' pipeline: Estimates of nucleated cell counts were drawn from the amplification of reference gene primers. The protocol was immunoSEQ multiplex PCR, while the TCRdb copy is restricted to in-frame clones and leaves out a portion. Clonal size and the V and J genes are those of that table, whereas D and trimming came from the DNA. Found here are fewer than 400,000 clones, around 90% of them singletons; the top ten hold around 3%. The CDR3 extends over 14 amino acids. The V gene lost 3 bases and the J gene lost 10 bases, with 13 bases spanning the gap. Looked up from germline, CDR1 is SEHNR and CDR2 is FQNEAQ (reference sequence).

The V and J genes are TRBV7-9 and TRBJ1-6, with D perhaps TRBD1 (6 bases). The sequence came from a human donor in a cohort sampled during active COVID-19. Source material: peripheral blood. CDR3 loop: CASSLGQGLSPLHF. The CDR3 DNA sequence: TGTGCCAGCAGCTTGGGGCAGGGGTTGTCACCCCTCCACTTT.